The present TCR beta chain was sequenced within a study of T cells in localized non-small cell lung cancer. Findings and limits, study-wide: A median of about 60 of the top 100 tumor clones appeared in adjacent lung, which was paired and uninvolved. Heterogeneity is still possible, as just one tumor region was sequenced.

With regard to this clone: Its target is unknown.

Sequencing was performed with immunoSEQ multiplex PCR; in TCRdb, only in-frame clones are kept and a portion is missing. The sample comprises tens of thousands of clones, over 70% of which are singletons, and 19% rests with the top ten. This TCR derives from a man aged 35 to 70 with stage II squamous cell lung carcinoma. The sample was PBMCs, taken before any cancer treatment.

This chain's CDR3 is CASSLAGSAGGQQTQYF. The DNA of the CDR3 is TGCGCCAGCAGCTTGGCCGGTTCGGCGGGGGGGCAACAGACCCAGTACTTC. The chain employs TRBV5-1 and TRBJ2-5; 9 nucleotides align to TRBD2. Germline V lookup: CDR1 SGHRS, CDR2 YFSETQ. The CDR3 has 17 residues. Unmatched junction bases numbered 12, after V lost 0 bases and J lost 6 bases.